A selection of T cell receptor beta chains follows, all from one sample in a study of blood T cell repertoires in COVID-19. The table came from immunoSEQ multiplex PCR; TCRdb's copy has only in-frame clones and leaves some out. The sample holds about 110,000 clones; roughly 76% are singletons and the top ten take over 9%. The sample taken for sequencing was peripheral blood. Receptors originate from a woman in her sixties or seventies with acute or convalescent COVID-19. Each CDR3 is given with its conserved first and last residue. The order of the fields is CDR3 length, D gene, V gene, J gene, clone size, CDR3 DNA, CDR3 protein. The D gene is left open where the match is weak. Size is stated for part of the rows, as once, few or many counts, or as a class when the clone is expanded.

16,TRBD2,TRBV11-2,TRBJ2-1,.,TGTGCCAGCAGCCCGTTAGCGGGGGCTCACTACAATGAGCAGTTCTTC,CASSPLAGAHYNEQFF
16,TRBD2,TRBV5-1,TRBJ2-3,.,TGCGCCAGCAGCTTGGCCGGGGGGGCCCGCACAGATACGCAGTATTTT,CASSLAGGARTDTQYF
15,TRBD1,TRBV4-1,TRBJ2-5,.,TGCGCCAGCAGCCGCTTACAGGGGTACCAAGAGACCCAGTACTTC,CASSRLQGYQETQYF
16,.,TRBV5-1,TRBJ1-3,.,TGCGCCAGCAGCTTGGACGAAGGACACTCTGGAAACACCATATATTTT,CASSLDEGHSGNTIYF
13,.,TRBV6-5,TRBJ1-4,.,TGTGCCAGCAGGGACAGCAATAATGAAAAACTGTTTTTT,CASRDSNNEKLFF
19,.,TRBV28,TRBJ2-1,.,TGTGCCAGCAGTCCTCAATTTGGGGCTAGCGAAAGCTCCTACAATGAGCAGTTCTTC,CASSPQFGASESSYNEQFF
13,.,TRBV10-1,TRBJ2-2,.,TGCGCCAGCAGAGAGGGGGGGATCGGGGAGCTGTTTTTT,CASREGGIGELFF
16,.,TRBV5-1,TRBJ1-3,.,TGCGCCAGCAGCTTGGCCGGGGTAGTACGGGGAAACACCATATATTTT,CASSLAGVVRGNTIYF
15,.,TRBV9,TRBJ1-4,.,TGTGCCAGCAGCCTGGGTGGCGGGACGGCTGAAAAACTGTTTTTT,CASSLGGGTAEKLFF
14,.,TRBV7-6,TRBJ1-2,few,TGTGCCAGCAGCCCGAGGTCACAGGGTTATGGCTACACCTTC,CASSPRSQGYGYTF
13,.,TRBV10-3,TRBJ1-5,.,TGTGCCATCAGTCCGGGACAAAATCAGCCCCAGCATTTT,CAISPGQNQPQHF
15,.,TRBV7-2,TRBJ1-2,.,TGTGCCAGCAGCTTAGCGCTCGGAAGGGGCGATGGCTACACCTTC,CASSLALGRGDGYTF
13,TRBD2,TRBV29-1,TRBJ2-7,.,TGCAGCGTTTTGTCTAGCGGGATAAACGAGCAGTACTTC,CSVLSSGINEQYF
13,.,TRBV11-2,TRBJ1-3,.,TGTGCCAGCAGCTTTACAGGGGGAAACACCATATATTTT,CASSFTGGNTIYF
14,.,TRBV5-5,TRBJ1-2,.,TGTGCCAGCAGCTTCGGGACTTCCAGTGGGGGGTACACCTTC,CASSFGTSSGGYTF
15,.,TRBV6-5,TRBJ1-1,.,TGTGCCAGCAGTTATCATAGGACAGAGAACACTGAAGCTTTCTTT,CASSYHRTENTEAFF
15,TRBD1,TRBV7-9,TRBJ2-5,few,TGTGCCAGCAGCTTAGCGACAGGGGGCCAAGAGACCCAGTACTTC,CASSLATGGQETQYF
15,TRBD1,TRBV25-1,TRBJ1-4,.,TGTGCCAGCAGTGAAGGACAGGGGGCGGGCGAAAAACTGTTTTTT,CASSEGQGAGEKLFF
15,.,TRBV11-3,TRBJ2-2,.,TGTGCCAGCAGCCGACATGGGGCAAGCACCGGGGAGCTGTTTTTT,CASSRHGASTGELFF
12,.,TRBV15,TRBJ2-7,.,TGTGCCACCAGCAGAGATCAGGAGGGGCAGTACTTC,CATSRDQEGQYF
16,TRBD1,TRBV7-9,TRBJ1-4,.,TGTGCCAGCAGCTTAGGGACAGGGGGCGAGGATGAAAAACTGTTTTTT,CASSLGTGGEDEKLFF
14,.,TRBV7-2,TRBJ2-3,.,TGTGCCAGCAGCTTAGCGACAAGGCCAGATACGCAGTATTTT,CASSLATRPDTQYF
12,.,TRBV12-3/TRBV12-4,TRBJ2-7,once,TGTGCCAGCAGTTTAAGCCAATACGAGCAGTACTTC,CASSLSQYEQYF
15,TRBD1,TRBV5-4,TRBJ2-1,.,TGTGCCAGCAGCTACCGGGACAGGGGCCACAATGAGCAGTTCTTC,CASSYRDRGHNEQFF
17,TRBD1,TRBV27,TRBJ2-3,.,TGTGCCAGCAGTTCATTACCGACAGGGGGCTTTACAGATACGCAGTATTTT,CASSSLPTGGFTDTQYF
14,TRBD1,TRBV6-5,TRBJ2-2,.,TGTGCCAGCAGGCCCCTACAGGGGACCGGGGAGCTGTTTTTT,CASRPLQGTGELFF
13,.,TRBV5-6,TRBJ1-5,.,TGTGCCAGCAGCTACGGGACAAATCAGCCCCAGCATTTT,CASSYGTNQPQHF
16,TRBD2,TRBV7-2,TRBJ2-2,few,TGTGCCAGCAGCACCAACGGGGGAGGGAGCACCGGGGAGCTGTTTTTT,CASSTNGGGSTGELFF
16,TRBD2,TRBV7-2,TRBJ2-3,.,TGTGCCAGCAGCAATAAGCCGGGGGGGTCTACAGATACGCAGTATTTT,CASSNKPGGSTDTQYF
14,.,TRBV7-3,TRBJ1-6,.,TGTGCCAGCAGCCCCCAGGGCTATAATTCACCCCTCCACTTT,CASSPQGYNSPLHF
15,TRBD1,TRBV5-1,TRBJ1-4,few,TGCGCCAGCAGCCCGGGACAGGGGGATGGTGAAAAACTGTTTTTT,CASSPGQGDGEKLFF
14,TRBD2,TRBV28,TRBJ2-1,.,TGTGCCAGCAGTTCCGGGACTAGCGGAATCGTTCAGTTCTTC,CASSSGTSGIVQFF
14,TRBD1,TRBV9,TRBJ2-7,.,TGTGCCAGCAGCTTCCGGGACAGGGCCGGCGAGCAGTACTTC,CASSFRDRAGEQYF
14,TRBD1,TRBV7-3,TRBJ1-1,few,TGTGCCAGCAGCATAAACGCAGGGGGCACTGAAGCTTTCTTT,CASSINAGGTEAFF
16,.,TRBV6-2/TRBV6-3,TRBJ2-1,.,TGTGCCAGCAGCCTTTACGTGGGGGGGCCCTACAATGAGCAGTTCTTC,CASSLYVGGPYNEQFF